The 17 T cell receptor beta chains below all came from one sample that was sequenced in a study of monozygotic twins with cystic fibrosis. Sequenced by immunoSEQ multiplex PCR; TCRdb stores in-frame clones only, minus some. Seen here are approximately 21,000 clones, around nine tenths observed once, and the top ten hold less than 1.5%. Sequencing was done on a sample of blood. The receptors stem from a woman under 40 with cystic fibrosis.

The V and J genes are TRBV7-9 and TRBJ1-2; 11 nucleotides agree with TRBD1. The CDR3 runs to 15 residues. From germline, CDR1 is SEHNR and CDR2 FQNEAQ (reference sequence). J gave up 6 bases and V 5 bases, and 8 bases lay outside the gene matches. CDR3 residues: CASSLGQGAHDGYTF. The CDR3 DNA sequence: TGTGCCAGCAGCCTTGGACAGGGGGCGCATGATGGCTACACCTTC.

The CDR3 DNA sequence: TGTGCCAGTAGTATAAGGAGGGACAGGGCTGAAGCTTTCTTT. Protein sequence: CASSIRRDRAEAFF. This chain links TRBV19 with TRBJ1-1; 9 bases are shared with TRBD1. The CDR3 is 14 residues long. CDR1 is LNHDA and CDR2 is SQIVND in the germline V gene (reference sequence). The V and J ends lost 2 bases and 6 bases, in that order; junction bases with no gene match: 4.

The chain employs TRBV28 and TRBJ2-7, with D perhaps matching TRBD1 (5 bases). The V gene's germline CDR1 is MDHEN and CDR2 SYDVKM. The CDR3 runs 14 residues. Trimming cost V 3 bases and J 2 bases, with 11 bases left between them. The CDR3 coding sequence is TGTGCCAGCAGTTTTTACAGGCTTACCTACGAGCAGTACTTC. Its translation: CASSFYRLTYEQYF.

The chain couples TRBV28 to TRBJ2-2, with 7 bases fitting TRBD1. Germline V gene lookup returns CDR1 MDHEN and CDR2 SYDVKM. The CDR3 length is 15 residues. Trimming at V came to 4 bases and at J to 2 bases, leaving 4 bases not matched to a gene. In DNA form, the CDR3 reads TGTGCCAGCAGTTCCTACAGGGGCAACACCGGGGAGCTGTTTTTT. Amino acids: CASSSYRGNTGELFF.

This chain connects TRBV7-9 to TRBJ2-5, with D possibly TRBD2 on 7 matching bases. The CDR3 extends over 14 amino acids. The V and J ends lost 5 bases and 4 bases respectively, with 14 bases between them. Germline V gene data show CDR1 as SEHNR and CDR2 as FQNEAQ (reference sequence). The CDR3: CASSPLGGGETQYF. The CDR3, as DNA: TGTGCCAGCAGCCCTCTAGGGGGGGGAGAGACCCAGTACTTC.

V usage is TRBV29-1 and J usage is TRBJ2-3, with 12 bases that match TRBD2. Germline V gene data show CDR1 as SQVTM and CDR2 as ANQGSEA. V shed 4 bases and J 3 bases; nucleotides not matched to a gene: 5. The CDR3 is 15 amino acids. CDR3 sequence (DNA): TGCAGCGTTGCCGGACTAGCGGGGCCAACAGATACGCAGTATTTT. Encoded protein: CSVAGLAGPTDTQYF.

The chain links TRBV5-1 to TRBJ1-5, with a weak D call TRBD1 (6 bases). Germline CDR1 and CDR2: SGHRS and YFSETQ. The V and J ends lost 0 bases and 7 bases respectively, with 23 bases between them. The CDR3 totals 18 residues. The CDR3 loop is CASSLGYTGSRGEQPQHF. The CDR3 DNA reads TGCGCCAGCAGCTTGGGCTACACAGGGAGCCGCGGGGAACAGCCCCAGCATTTT.

The V call is TRBV7-2, the J call TRBJ2-3; maybe TRBD2 (6 bases). The CDR3 has 12 amino acids. Between the trimmed V and J ends, which lost 8 bases and 1 base, there was a span of 7 bases. The V gene's germline CDR1 is SGHTA and CDR2 FQGNSA. CDR3 residues: CASGTRTDTQYF. In DNA, the CDR3 is TGTGCCAGCGGGACTCGCACAGATACGCAGTATTTT.

This chain links TRBV30 with TRBJ1-4, with D uncertain. The CDR3 covers 14 residues. Germline CDR1 reads GTSNPN; CDR2 reads SVGIG (reference sequence). Trimming shortened V by 3 bases and J by 8 bases, and 16 bases separated the two germline ends. CDR3 in amino acids: CAWSDRSRDEKLFF. CDR3 sequence (DNA): TGTGCCTGGAGCGATAGAAGTCGAGACGAAAAACTGTTTTTT.

The chain has TRBV27 and TRBJ2-7, with TRBD2 matching 7 bases. Trimming removed 5 bases from V and 3 bases from J; junction bases left unmatched: 4. The CDR3 is 13 residues long. Germline lookup yields CDR1 MNHEY and CDR2 SMNVEV (reference sequence). CDR3 protein: CASSPPGGYEQYF. The DNA for the CDR3 is TGTGCCAGCAGTCCACCGGGGGGCTACGAGCAGTACTTC.

The chain combines TRBV30 with TRBJ2-7; no clear D. V was shortened by 0 bases and J by 0 bases, with 9 bases between the two germline ends. The V gene's germline CDR1 is GTSNPN and CDR2 SVGIG (reference sequence). This CDR3 is built from 14 residues. Here the CDR3 DNA reads TGTGCCTGGAGTGTGGGCAGTAGCTCCTACGAGCAGTACTTC. Protein: CAWSVGSSSYEQYF.

This clone has just a few counts. The chain carries TRBV27 and TRBJ1-2, with 7 bases matching TRBD1. The CDR3 length is 13 residues. Trimming removed 4 bases from V and 6 bases from J; junction bases left unmatched: 5. Germline V gene sequence: CDR1 MNHEY, CDR2 SMNVEV (reference sequence). CDR3 sequence: CASSSRGEHGYTF. Written as DNA, the CDR3 is TGTGCCAGCAGTTCCAGGGGGGAACATGGCTACACCTTC.

J is TRBJ1-1 and V is TRBV18, with D tentatively TRBD1 (6 bases). In germline, CDR1 is KGHSH, CDR2 LQKENI. The CDR3 is made up of 16 amino acids. Trimming pared 3 bases from V and 4 bases from J, leaving 18 bases between. CDR3 region: CASSPTGNGGGTEAFF. The CDR3 DNA reads TGTGCCAGCTCACCGACAGGAAACGGAGGCGGCACTGAAGCTTTCTTT.

The rearrangement links TRBV7-2 to TRBJ1-3; D is uncertain. Trimming took 4 bases from V and 8 from J, leaving 15 bases between them. CDR3 length equals 14 residues. CDR1 is SGHTA, CDR2 FQGNSA, per germline. CDR3 sequence reads: CASSSPNSGDTIYF. The CDR3 DNA reads as TGTGCCAGCAGCTCCCCGAACAGCGGAGACACCATATATTTT.

The V gene is TRBV5-1, the J gene TRBJ1-2, with no clear D. Germline lookup yields CDR1 SGHRS and CDR2 YFSETQ. Trimming cost V 6 bases and J 4 bases, with 10 bases left between them. The CDR3 contains 12 residues. The CDR3 loop reads CASIDEGYGYTF. The DNA for the CDR3 is TGCGCCAGCATCGATGAGGGCTATGGCTACACCTTC.

The rearrangement joins TRBV10-3 to TRBJ2-1, with 11 bases that match TRBD2. The germline gives CDR1 ENHRY, CDR2 SYGVKD. V lost 6 bases to trimming and J lost 6 bases; unmatched junction nucleotides: 13. This CDR3 is built from 17 residues. CDR3 nucleotide sequence: TGTGCCATCAGGGACGTGACTAGCGGGGCTACTGGCAATGAGCAGTTCTTC. This translates into CAIRDVTSGATGNEQFF.

The chain uses TRBV14 and TRBJ1-2; 8 nucleotides match TRBD1. There are 12 residues in the CDR3. Germline V gene sequence: CDR1 SGHDN, CDR2 FVKESK. With V trimmed by 7 bases and J by 8 bases, 6 bases remained unmatched. The CDR3 nucleotides read TGTGCCAGCACACGGACAGGGTCCGGCTACACCTTC. It translates to CASTRTGSGYTF.